This TCR beta chain was found in a study of T cell responses to AZD1222 COVID-19 vaccine. Study conclusions and caveats: Clonal diversity may have been underestimated in mostly white British donors.

As concerns this clone: Its antigen is currently unknown.

CDR1 is SQVTM, CDR2 ANQGSEA, per germline. This CDR3 is built from 13 residues. V shed 4 bases and J shed 1 base, with 5 bases lying between them. Using immunoSEQ multiplex PCR, the repertoire was profiled, and TCRdb retains in-frame clones only, with some absent. The sample consists of 150,000 to 200,000 clones, 87% of them appearing once. The sequenced sample was peripheral blood, obtained 28 days after the second AZD1222 dose. The source of this sequence is an adult who received the AZD1222 COVID-19 vaccine. V and J are TRBV29-1 and TRBJ2-6; D unclear. The CDR3 sequence: CSVVGSGANVLTF. CDR3 coding DNA: TGCAGCGTTGTAGGTTCTGGGGCCAACGTCCTGACTTTC.